The clone carrying this T cell receptor beta chain was picked up a small number of times. CDR1 and CDR2 (germline): SGHKS, YYEKEE (reference sequence). V lost 6 bases and J lost 12, with 12 bases in between. CDR3 length: 11 amino acids. Per the study methods: For nucleated cells, counts were estimated from reference gene primer amplification. Libraries were prepared by immunoSEQ multiplex PCR; TCRdb keeps only in-frame clonotypes and omits some of them. V, J and clone size are taken as reported in that table, and D and trimming were inferred from the DNA itself. The table lists 190,000 or so clones, 89% of them singletons, with 6.5% to 9.5% in the top ten. Cohort 3 recovery required two negative PCRs, clearance, or symptom resolution. This sample stems from a study of blood T cell repertoires in COVID-19. Looking at the study overall: PBMCs, B-cell-depleted T cells, or T cells were the source of the cDNA or gDNA that made up the material.

This chain uses TRBV5-5 with TRBJ1-4; tentative D call: TRBD1 (6 bases). The TCR was taken from a young woman who had recovered from COVID-19. Sample: PBMCs or T cells enriched from blood (not recorded which). CDR3: CASTSDSQLFF. The CDR3 DNA is TGTGCCAGCACCTCGGACAGCCAACTGTTTTTT.